This T cell receptor beta chain derives from a study of T cell clones after liver transplantation (dated by TCRdb to the late 2010s). Regarding the research as a whole: Samples were obtained from ITN030ST, a randomized trial in which withdrawal of immunosuppression was attempted within 2 years of liver transplantation. Of the 8 liver transplant recipients making up the studied cohort, 3 were classified as tolerant and 5 as non-tolerant. Three of the eight recipients were HCV-positive; the others were transplanted for non-autoimmune, non-viral indications. Third party-reactive TCRbeta sequences were also identified from pre-transplant MLRs to serve as an antigen-independent comparator for donor-reactive sequences. To count as tolerant, a recipient had to stay completely off immunosuppression for at least one year without liver enzymes climbing beyond twice the upper limit of normal. Blood samples were taken pre-transplant, pre-randomization before withdrawal, and post-randomization after full withdrawal or failed withdrawal. After a pre-transplant mixed lymphocyte reaction, TCRbeta sequencing was used to pinpoint donor-reactive T cell clones, which were subsequently tracked in post-transplant blood. Until randomization at 12-24 months post-transplant, subjects were given standard immunosuppression, with no induction therapy. Study-wide conclusions, independent of this receptor: A significant post-transplant decrease in circulating donor-reactive CD4 TCRbeta sequences was observed in most of the 8 subjects, irrespective of tolerance or HCV status. The conclusions were preliminary, being limited by small, heterogeneous patient numbers and by non-standardized post-transplant time points. Donor-reactive sequences decreased more than third party-reactive sequences, which suggests partial antigen-specific deletion that was not related to withdrawal success. In a couple of subjects, low numbers of available donor cells limited the measurable donor-reactive repertoire. When repertoire turnover was taken into account, detection of donor-reactive sequences was significantly reduced in 7 of 8 subjects for CD4 and in 8 of 8 subjects for CD8. Because allograft tissue specimens were not available, migration of donor-reactive T cells into the graft, rather than deletion, may have occurred.

Looking up the germline V gene (reference sequence) yields CDR1 DFQATT and CDR2 SNEGSKA. The CDR3 goes from the cysteine to the phenylalanine over 11 residues. Kept here is only the CDR3 DNA, which spans 33 bases and is read in frame from base 1. Trimming at the junction amounts to 6 bases on V and 7 bases on J, and the germline ends lie 12 bases apart. High-throughput TCRbeta CDR3 sequencing of frozen genomic DNA was performed by immunoSEQ, with PCR amplification, mapping, bias correction and internal controls included. The paper's data handling went like this. Only productive rearrangements were retained, and each unique TCRbeta sequence was defined by its CDR3 nucleotide sequence together with its V and J gene. A sequence counted as donor-reactive only if the sequence showed at least 5-fold expansion in CFSE-low cells compared with unstimulated pre-transplant cells and had a frequency of at least 0.01%. To ensure at least 90% detection power, minimum frequency thresholds were set for each subject based on that subject's lowest-template unstimulated sample. Repertoire turnover was measured by Jensen-Shannon divergence between the top 1000 TCRbeta sequences post- and pre-transplant. Two-sided Fisher's exact tests were used to test for changes in how often donor-reactive sequences were detected. Sourced from immuneACCESS, this table was stored by TCRdb with only in-frame sequences that have V and J called. A share of the clones is absent; for the studies checked, an unresolved V gene accounts for under half, and the remainder has no known explanation. Clonal size and the V and J genes are those of that table, whereas D and trimming came from the DNA. Within this sample are 75,000 to 95,000 clones, with 83% of them counted one time only. The top ten constitute roughly 3% of the sample.

This clone was seen once. Its binding antigen is unknown. Nothing much larger sits one base from this clone, and base qualities are not available. The same CDR3 also results from other DNA sequences found in this sample. Unstimulated PBMCs, after thawing, were stained for CD3, CD4 and CD8 and then FACS-sorted into CD3+CD4+ and CD3+CD8+ populations. All 8 studied subjects were randomized to immunosuppression withdrawal. Genomic DNA was isolated with the Qiagen DNeasy Blood and Tissue Kit. This TCR was sampled from a human patient who received a liver transplant. After a transplant, some T cells may be of graft donor origin. Recombination joined TRBV20-1 with TRBJ1-1; 6 matching bases give a weak D call of TRBD1. The starting material was CD4+ T cells from blood, obtained at the 22-month timepoint. The DNA reads as follows: TGCAGTGCCGTTCGGGGGCTTGAAGCTTTCTTT. This yields the protein CSAVRGLEAFF.